The next 29 T cell receptor beta chains were all read from a single sample in a study of OX40 agonist ivuxolimab in advanced cancers. The library was made by the immunoSEQ multiplex PCR assay. TCRdb provides this immuneACCESS table in a form limited to in-frame rearrangements. Some clones are lacking; in checked studies, under half of them reflect an unresolved V gene, and why the rest are absent is not known. The sample yields over 95,000 clones; roughly 91% were counted once. The top ten clonotypes cover around 0.32% of the sample. Sequencing was performed on CD4+ or CD8+ T cells sorted from blood, taken in a trial of the OX40 agonist ivuxolimab. The source is an adult with an advanced solid tumor such as melanoma, head and neck, liver or kidney cancer.

The J gene is TRBJ2-1, the V gene TRBV29-1; 7 bases map to TRBD1. The CDR3 covers 14 residues. The V and J ends lost 4 bases and 5 bases, in that order; junction bases with no gene match: 8. Germline-derived CDR1 and CDR2 are SQVTM and ANQGSEA. Here the CDR3 DNA reads TGCAGCGTTGCGACAGGGTTTGGGGACAATGAGCAGTTCTTC. It translates to CSVATGFGDNEQFF.

V gene TRBV19 combines with J gene TRBJ2-1; 10 bases line up with TRBD2. The V gene's germline CDR1 is LNHDA and CDR2 SQIVND (reference sequence). This CDR3 region has 18 residues. J was trimmed by 4 bases and V by 7 bases; bases with no gene match: 16. This CDR3 reads CASTPLASGSLSYNEQFF. The CDR3 nucleotides are TGTGCCAGTACCCCTTTAGCTAGCGGGAGCCTTTCGTACAATGAGCAGTTCTTC.

V is TRBV6-5 and J is TRBJ1-5, with D possibly being TRBD1 (5 bases). V shed 4 bases and J shed 7 bases, with 11 bases lying between them. Germline V CDR1 and CDR2: MNHEY, SVGAGI. The CDR3 runs to 13 residues. This CDR3 reads CASSFAQAQPQHF. In DNA form, the CDR3 reads TGTGCCAGCAGTTTCGCACAGGCCCAGCCCCAGCATTTT.

In its sample, this clone was seen once. The junction does not match germline at one end; this may be a read error. The V and J genes are TRBV30 and TRBJ2-2; D is possibly TRBD2 (5 bases). In germline, CDR1 is GTSNPN, CDR2 SVGIG (reference sequence). CDR3 size: 15 residues. The CDR3 is CAWSRLAGNAGELFF. In nucleotides, the CDR3 is TGTGCCTGGAGTCGGTTGGCCGGGAACGCCGGGGAGCTGTTTTTT.

The chain has TRBV28 and TRBJ1-5, with D perhaps matching TRBD1 (6 bases). Trimming cost V 4 bases and J 4 bases, with 11 bases left between them. Per germline, CDR1 MDHEN and CDR2 SYDVKM. The CDR3 consists of 14 residues. CDR3 DNA sequence: TGTGCCAGCAGTTCCAGGGGAGGGAATCAGCCCCAGCATTTT. Protein: CASSSRGGNQPQHF.

V gene TRBV28 combines with J gene TRBJ1-4; 9 bases line up with TRBD1. CDR1 is MDHEN, CDR2 SYDVKM, per germline. This CDR3 contains 16 residues. V trimming: 4 bases; J trimming: 3 bases; junction bases outside the gene matches: 6. The CDR3 is CASSSRGTGPNEKLFF. CDR3 DNA: TGTGCCAGCAGTTCTCGGGGGACAGGGCCTAATGAAAAACTGTTTTTT.

The gene calls are TRBV19 and TRBJ1-1; perhaps TRBD1 as D (6 bases). The CDR3 length is 14 residues. Germline values: CDR1 LNHDA, CDR2 SQIVND (reference sequence). Trimming left V 2 bases short and J 13 bases short, with 20 bases between. In DNA form, the CDR3 reads TGTGCCAGTAGTATATCCGACGTAGGGGGTCCAGGTTTCTTT. Translated: CASSISDVGGPGFF.

This clone was recorded only once. The chain has TRBV2 and TRBJ1-2; 9 bases align to TRBD1. CDR1 is SNHLY, CDR2 FYNNEI, per germline. The CDR3 length is 14 residues. The V gene end was trimmed by 6 bases and the J gene end by 2 bases; junction bases not matched to a gene: 4. The CDR3 nucleotides are TGTGCCAGCAGCGCGGGACAGGGAAACTATGGCTACACCTTC. This translates into CASSAGQGNYGYTF.

This chain joins TRBV5-1 and TRBJ2-1; possibly TRBD1 or TRBD2 for D (6 bases each). The germline CDR1 and CDR2 sequences are SGHRS and YFSETQ. Trimming removed 0 bases from V and 4 bases from J, with 14 bases in between. The CDR3 totals 16 residues. The CDR3: CASSLAGGGAYNEQFF. The CDR3 bases are TGCGCCAGCAGCTTGGCCGGGGGCGGGGCTTACAATGAGCAGTTCTTC.

The V gene is TRBV5-1, the J gene TRBJ2-7; TRBD2 matches 12 bases. The germline gives CDR1 SGHRS, CDR2 YFSETQ. Trimming took 4 bases from V and 3 from J; bases not matched to a gene: 2. The CDR3 consists of 14 residues. CDR3 nucleotide sequence: TGCGCCAGCAGCCCGACTAGCGGGAGCTACGAGCAGTACTTC. Translation gives CASSPTSGSYEQYF.

The chain carries TRBV18 and TRBJ1-5, with D unresolved. The CDR3 is 16 amino acids. Germline-derived CDR1 and CDR2 are KGHSH and LQKENI. V lost 0 bases and J lost 4, with 13 bases in between. CDR3 sequence: CASSPPVPRINQPQHF. CDR3 nucleotides: TGTGCCAGCTCACCACCGGTACCCCGGATTAATCAGCCCCAGCATTTT.

V usage is TRBV7-2 and J usage is TRBJ2-7, with D tentatively TRBD2 (5 bases). Germline assignment: CDR1 SGHTA and CDR2 FQGNSA. There are 16 residues in the CDR3. Trimming stripped 6 bases from V and 1 base from J, with 19 bases between. The CDR3 loop reads CASRVDADSRSYEQYF. The CDR3 DNA is TGTGCCAGCAGGGTAGATGCGGACTCCAGATCCTACGAGCAGTACTTC.

The chain has TRBV28 and TRBJ1-1; D gene uncertain. The ends were cut back, 2 bases at V and 3 bases at J, with 7 bases in the middle. The V gene's germline CDR1 is MDHEN and CDR2 SYDVKM. CDR3 length: 13 residues. As DNA, the CDR3 is TGTGCCAGCAGTTTAGGGTCGTACACTGAAGCTTTCTTT. Translation: CASSLGSYTEAFF.

The chain uses TRBV19 and TRBJ2-7; 7 bases are shared with TRBD2. V lost 9 bases to trimming and J lost 3 bases; unmatched junction nucleotides: 8. The CDR3 has 13 residues. The germline gives CDR1 LNHDA, CDR2 SQIVND (reference sequence). The CDR3 spells CASSLGEGYEQYF. Here the CDR3 DNA reads TGTGCCAGCTCCCTTGGGGAGGGCTACGAGCAGTACTTC.

CDR3 DNA sequence: TGTGCCAGCAGTGAACCAGGGGCGACGAACACCGGGGAGCTGTTTTTT. It translates to CASSEPGATNTGELFF. This sequence joins TRBV25-1 and TRBJ2-2, with D tentatively TRBD1 (6 bases). The germline V gene encodes CDR1 MGHDK and CDR2 SYGVNS. The CDR3 consists of 16 residues. The V and J ends lost 2 bases and 0 bases respectively, with 10 bases between them.

The rearrangement uses TRBV29-1 and TRBJ1-1, with a tentative D call TRBD1 (6 bases). This CDR3 spans 13 amino acids. From germline, CDR1 is SQVTM and CDR2 ANQGSEA. Trimming pared 4 bases from V and 2 bases from J, leaving 11 bases between. The CDR3 region has the DNA TGCAGCGTTGGCGGGACACTAAACACTGAAGCTTTCTTT. As protein: CSVGGTLNTEAFF.

The chain recombines TRBV5-4 with TRBJ2-2; 12 nucleotides line up with TRBD2. The V and J ends lost 5 bases and 7 bases, in that order; junction bases with no gene match: 15. Germline CDR1 and CDR2: SGHNT and YYREEE (reference sequence). This CDR3 spans 18 amino acids. As DNA, the CDR3 is TGTGCCAGCAGTCCCGGGGGGGCTAGCGGGAGGGCCGGCGGGGAGCTGTTTTTT. Translated: CASSPGGASGRAGGELFF. Complete variable domain (other parts from reference TRBV5-4 and TRBJ2-2): ETGVTQSPTHLIKTRGQQVTLRCSSQSGHNTVSWYQQALGQGPQFIFQYYREEENGRGNFPPRFSGLQFPNYSSELNVNALELDDSALYLCASSPGGASGRAGGELFFGEGSRLTVL.

The chain employs TRBV5-1 and TRBJ2-5; 7 bases are a match to TRBD2. The CDR3 length is 15 residues. Per the germline V gene, CDR1 is SGHRS and CDR2 is YFSETQ. V was pared by 2 bases and J by 0 bases, with 4 bases of the junction left unmatched. The CDR3 here is CASSLSGTYQETQYF. CDR3 coding DNA: TGCGCCAGCAGCTTAAGCGGGACCTACCAAGAGACCCAGTACTTC.

The sample holds one count of this clone. CDR3 protein: CASSVSGPINTGELFF. The CDR3 DNA sequence: TGTGCCAGCAGCGTTTCGGGCCCCATCAACACCGGGGAGCTGTTTTTT. This chain uses TRBV9 with TRBJ2-2; D ambiguous. Trimming took 2 bases from V and 2 from J, leaving 13 bases between them. This CDR3 spans 16 amino acids. From germline, CDR1 is SGDLS and CDR2 YYNGEE.

The chain employs TRBV18 and TRBJ2-2; D is uncertain. Trimming shortened V by 3 bases and J by 7 bases, and 15 bases separated the two germline ends. Germline V gives CDR1 KGHSH, CDR2 LQKENI. This CDR3 comprises 15 residues. CDR3 nucleotide sequence: TGTGCCAGCTCACCTCTCGCCCGGGTTGTCGGGGAGCTGTTTTTT. Its protein product is CASSPLARVVGELFF. Combining the CDR3 with reference TRBV18 and TRBJ2-2 gives the whole variable domain NAGVMQNPRHLVRRRGQEARLRCSPMKGHSHVYWYRQLPEEGLKFMVYLQKENIIDESGMPKERFSAEFPKEGPSILRIQQVVRGDSAAYFCASSPLARVVGELFFGEGSRLTVL.

The rearrangement uses TRBV28 and TRBJ2-1; 7 nucleotides align to TRBD2. The junction had 2 bases not matched to a gene; V was cut back by 2 bases and J by 4 bases. The germline CDR1 and CDR2 sequences are MDHEN and SYDVKM. This CDR3 has 14 residues. The CDR3 loop reads CASSLASGYNEQFF. CDR3 coding DNA: TGTGCCAGCAGTTTAGCTAGCGGATACAATGAGCAGTTCTTC.

The chain has TRBV28 and TRBJ2-3; 8 nucleotides align to TRBD2. V shed 7 bases, J shed 2 bases, and the junction held 5 bases outside the gene matches. Germline V lookup: CDR1 MDHEN, CDR2 SYDVKM. The CDR3 covers 14 residues. In nucleotides, the CDR3 is TGTGCCAGCAAGGGCGGGGGGTACACAGATACGCAGTATTTT. It encodes CASKGGGYTDTQYF.

The chain has TRBV12-2 and TRBJ2-7; the table's D call, TRBD1, has no DNA check behind it. TRBV12-2 is labeled a pseudogene. The CDR3 has 14 amino acids. In DNA form, the CDR3 reads TGTGCAAGTCGCTTAGGGGGACAGCGGTACGAGCAGTACTTC. Protein product: CASRLGGQRYEQYF.

In its sample, this clone was seen a few times. The rearrangement joins TRBV19 to TRBJ2-4, with TRBD1 as a possible D gene (5 bases). V lost 4 bases to trimming and J lost 2 bases, with 12 bases between them. The CDR3 contains 15 residues. CDR1 is LNHDA and CDR2 is SQIVND in the germline V gene (reference sequence). The CDR3 sequence: CASSTGHLTKNIQYF. DNA of the CDR3: TGTGCCAGTAGTACCGGACACTTGACCAAAAACATTCAGTACTTC.

The chain couples TRBV19 to TRBJ2-2; D tentatively fits TRBD1 or TRBD2 (6 bases each). This CDR3 has 17 amino acids. With 7 bases removed from V and 1 base from J, the gap between germline ends came to 19 bases. Looked up from germline, CDR1 is LNHDA and CDR2 is SQIVND (reference sequence). The CDR3 region is CASKGVGGIGNTGELFF. The CDR3 coding sequence is TGTGCCAGTAAAGGGGTCGGGGGCATCGGGAACACCGGGGAGCTGTTTTTT.

The chain carries TRBV4-2 and TRBJ2-2; no definite D call. V was shortened by 0 bases and J by 2 bases, with 7 bases between the two germline ends. Looked up from germline, CDR1 is LGHNA and CDR2 is YNFKEQ. This CDR3 spans 15 amino acids. This CDR3 reads CASSQETENTGELFF. The CDR3 DNA is TGTGCCAGCAGCCAAGAAACCGAAAACACCGGGGAGCTGTTTTTT.

This chain connects TRBV11-2 to TRBJ1-4, with a tentative D call TRBD1 (5 bases). The CDR3 is 16 residues long. Trimming took off 1 base at V and 7 bases at J, with 16 bases between the two ends. Germline CDR1 and CDR2: SGHAT and FQNNGV. The CDR3 DNA is TGTGCCAGCAGCTTAGCGGGCGGGGGTCGGAGTGAAAAACTGTTTTTT. This gives the protein CASSLAGGGRSEKLFF.

The chain carries TRBV28 and TRBJ2-7, with 11 positions matching TRBD2. V lost 2 bases, J lost 7 bases, and 7 bases stayed unmatched. This CDR3 comprises 15 residues. Germline values: CDR1 MDHEN, CDR2 SYDVKM. The CDR3 sequence is CASSLPTSGSWEQYF. In DNA, the CDR3 is TGTGCCAGCAGTTTACCTACTAGCGGGAGTTGGGAGCAGTACTTC.

The CDR3 protein is CAAIRPETTGELFF. The CDR3 nucleotides are TGTGCCGCCATCCGGCCGGAGACCACCGGGGAGCTGTTTTTT. The chain combines TRBV6-1 with TRBJ2-2; D ambiguous. The CDR3 totals 14 residues. CDR1 MNHNS and CDR2 SASEGT come from the germline V gene. Trimming took off 11 bases at V and 4 bases at J, with 17 bases between the two ends.